The sample holds many counts of the clone carrying this T cell receptor beta chain. The record originates from a study of T-cell reconstitution after alpha-beta-depleted transplantation in children. Germline-derived CDR1 and CDR2 are SGHRS and YFSETQ. Trimming left V 4 bases short and J 4 bases short, with 14 bases between. The CDR3 spans 14 residues. Preparation of the TCRbeta library used unique molecular identifiers. TCRdb re-called the PCR reads through MiXCR, storing one row per CDR3 protein. The repertoire holds 150,000 to 200,000 distinct CDR3 sequences, with roughly 6.8% as singletons. The rearrangement joins TRBV5-1 to TRBJ1-2; maybe TRBD1 (5 bases). The sample was PBMCs from the stem cell graft donor, taken from the stem cell graft. This clonotype was obtained from a human donor who donated a stem cell graft to a child with Wiskott-Aldrich syndrome. CDR3 sequence: CASSLGQGGYGYTF. The CDR3 DNA reads as TGCGCCAGCAGCCTGGGGCAGGGTGGCTATGGCTACACCTTC.